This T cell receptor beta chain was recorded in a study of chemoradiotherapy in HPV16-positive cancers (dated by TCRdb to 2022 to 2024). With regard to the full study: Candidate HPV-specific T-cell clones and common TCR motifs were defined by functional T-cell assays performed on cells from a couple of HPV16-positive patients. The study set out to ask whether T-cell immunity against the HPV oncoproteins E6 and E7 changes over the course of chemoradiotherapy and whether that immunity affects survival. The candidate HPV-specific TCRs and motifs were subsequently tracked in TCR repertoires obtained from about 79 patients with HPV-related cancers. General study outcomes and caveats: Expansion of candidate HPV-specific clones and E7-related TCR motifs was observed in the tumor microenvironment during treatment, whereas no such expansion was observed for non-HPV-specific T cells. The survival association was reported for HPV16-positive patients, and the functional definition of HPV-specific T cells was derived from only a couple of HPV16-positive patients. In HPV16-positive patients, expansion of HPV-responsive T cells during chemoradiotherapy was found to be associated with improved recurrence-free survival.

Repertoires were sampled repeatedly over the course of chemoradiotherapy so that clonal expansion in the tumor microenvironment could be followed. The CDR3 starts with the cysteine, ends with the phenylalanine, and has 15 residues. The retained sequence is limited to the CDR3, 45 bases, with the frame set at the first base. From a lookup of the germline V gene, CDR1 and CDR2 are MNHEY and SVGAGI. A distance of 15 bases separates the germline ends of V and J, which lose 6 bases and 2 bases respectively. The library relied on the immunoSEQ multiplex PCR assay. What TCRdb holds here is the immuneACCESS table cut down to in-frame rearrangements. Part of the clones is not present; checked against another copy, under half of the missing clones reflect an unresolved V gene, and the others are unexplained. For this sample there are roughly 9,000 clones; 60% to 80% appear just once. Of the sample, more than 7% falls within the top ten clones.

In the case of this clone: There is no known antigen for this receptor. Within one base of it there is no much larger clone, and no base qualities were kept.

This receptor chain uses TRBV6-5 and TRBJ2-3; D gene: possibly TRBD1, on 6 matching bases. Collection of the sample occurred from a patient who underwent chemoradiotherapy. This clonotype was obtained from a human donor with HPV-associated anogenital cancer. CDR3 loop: CASSQGLEPTDTQYF. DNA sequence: TGTGCCAGCAGCCAGGGGTTGGAGCCCACAGATACGCAGTATTTT.